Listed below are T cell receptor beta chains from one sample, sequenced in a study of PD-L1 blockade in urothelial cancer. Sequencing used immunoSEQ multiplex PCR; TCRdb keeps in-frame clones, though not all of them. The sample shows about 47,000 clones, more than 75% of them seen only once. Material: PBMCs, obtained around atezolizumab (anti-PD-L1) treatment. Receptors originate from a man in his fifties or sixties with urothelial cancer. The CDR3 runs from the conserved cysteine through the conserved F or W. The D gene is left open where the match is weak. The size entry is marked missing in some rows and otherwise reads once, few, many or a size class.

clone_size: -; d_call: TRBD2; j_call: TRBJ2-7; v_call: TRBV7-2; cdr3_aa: CASSLKGLAGAWYEQYF; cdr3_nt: TGTGCCAGCAGCTTAAAGGGGCTAGCGGGGGCCTGGTACGAGCAGTACTTC
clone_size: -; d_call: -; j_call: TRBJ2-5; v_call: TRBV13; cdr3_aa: CASSPLPGTQYF; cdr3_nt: TGTGCCAGCAGCCCCCTCCCGGGGACCCAGTACTTC
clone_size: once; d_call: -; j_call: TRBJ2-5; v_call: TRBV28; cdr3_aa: CASSRRQASQETQYF; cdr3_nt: TGTGCCAGCAGTCGAAGACAGGCCTCCCAAGAGACCCAGTACTTC
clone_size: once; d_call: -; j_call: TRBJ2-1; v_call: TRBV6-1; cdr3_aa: CASSHRGDNEQFF; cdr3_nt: TGTGCCAGCAGTCATCGAGGTGATAATGAGCAGTTCTTC
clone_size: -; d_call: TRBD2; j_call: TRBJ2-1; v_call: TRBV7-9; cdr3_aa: CASSLARLAGGRSYNEQFF; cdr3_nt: TGTGCCAGCAGCTTAGCGCGACTAGCGGGAGGCCGCTCCTACAATGAGCAGTTCTTC
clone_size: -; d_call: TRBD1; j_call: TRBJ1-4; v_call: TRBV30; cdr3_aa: CACSGQINEKLFF; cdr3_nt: TGTGCCTGCTCGGGACAGATTAATGAAAAACTGTTTTTT
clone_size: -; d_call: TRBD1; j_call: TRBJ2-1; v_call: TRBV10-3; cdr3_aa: CAIGPFGTGYNEQFF; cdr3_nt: TGTGCCATCGGACCATTCGGGACAGGGTACAATGAGCAGTTCTTC
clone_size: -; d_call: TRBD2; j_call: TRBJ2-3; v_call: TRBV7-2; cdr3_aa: CASNQAGGDTQYF; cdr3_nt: TGTGCCAGCAACCAAGCGGGGGGGGATACGCAGTATTTT
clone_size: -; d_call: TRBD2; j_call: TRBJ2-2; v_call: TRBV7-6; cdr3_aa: CASSLGGGTSTTGELFF; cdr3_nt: TGTGCCAGCAGCTTAGGCGGGGGGACTAGCACCACCGGGGAGCTGTTTTTT
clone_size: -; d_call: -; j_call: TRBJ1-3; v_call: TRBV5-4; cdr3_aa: CASSLGGGAFSGNTIYF; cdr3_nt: TGTGCCAGCAGCCTCGGGGGGGGCGCGTTCTCTGGAAACACCATATATTTT
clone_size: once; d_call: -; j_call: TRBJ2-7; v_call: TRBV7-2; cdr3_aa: CASSFVTQGAKYF; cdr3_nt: TGTGCCAGCAGCTTTGTTACGCAGGGTGCAAAGTACTTC
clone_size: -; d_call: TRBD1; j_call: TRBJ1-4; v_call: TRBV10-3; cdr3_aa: CAISAGQIGEKLFF; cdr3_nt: TGTGCCATCAGCGCGGGACAGATTGGTGAAAAACTGTTTTTT
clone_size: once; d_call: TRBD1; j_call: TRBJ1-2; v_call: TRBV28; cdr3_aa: CASSLPGTGGVYGYTF; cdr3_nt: TGTGCCAGCAGTCTTCCCGGGACAGGGGGCGTTTATGGCTACACCTTC
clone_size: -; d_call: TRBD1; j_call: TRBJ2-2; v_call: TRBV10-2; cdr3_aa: CASRGQGDTGELFF; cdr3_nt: TGCGCCAGCAGGGGACAGGGGGACACCGGGGAGCTGTTTTTT
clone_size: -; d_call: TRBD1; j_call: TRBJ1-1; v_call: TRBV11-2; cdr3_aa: CASSFLTGGTEAFF; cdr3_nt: TGTGCCAGCAGCTTCTTGACAGGGGGCACTGAAGCTTTCTTT
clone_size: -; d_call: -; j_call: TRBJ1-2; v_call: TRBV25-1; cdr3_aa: CASSEYGAVNYGYTF; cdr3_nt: TGTGCCAGCAGTGAATATGGGGCTGTTAACTATGGCTACACCTTC
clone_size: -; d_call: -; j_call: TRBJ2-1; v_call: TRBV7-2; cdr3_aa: CASSLQDLVLNEQFF; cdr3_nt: TGTGCCAGCAGCTTACAGGATCTCGTACTCAATGAGCAGTTCTTC
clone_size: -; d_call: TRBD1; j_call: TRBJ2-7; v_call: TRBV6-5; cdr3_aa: CASSLGTGGYEQYF; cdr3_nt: TGTGCCAGCAGTTTGGGGACAGGTGGTTACGAGCAGTACTTC
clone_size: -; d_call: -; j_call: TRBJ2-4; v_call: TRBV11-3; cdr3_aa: CASSLGGANIQYF; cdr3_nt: TGTGCCAGCAGCTTAGGAGGCGCCAACATTCAGTACTTC
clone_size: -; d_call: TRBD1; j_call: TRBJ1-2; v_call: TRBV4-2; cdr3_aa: CASSHDRDRGHNTF; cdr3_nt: TGTGCCAGCAGCCACGACCGGGACAGGGGGCATAACACCTTC
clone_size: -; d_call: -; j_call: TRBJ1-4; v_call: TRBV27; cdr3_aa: CASSLTQDTNEKLFF; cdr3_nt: TGTGCCAGCAGTTTAACCCAGGATACCAATGAAAAACTGTTTTTT
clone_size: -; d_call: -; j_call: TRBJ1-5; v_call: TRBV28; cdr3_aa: CASNESNQPQHF; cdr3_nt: TGTGCCAGCAATGAGTCGAATCAGCCCCAGCATTTT
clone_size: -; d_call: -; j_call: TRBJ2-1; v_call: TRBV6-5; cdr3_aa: CASSSPAGAPYNEQFF; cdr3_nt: TGTGCCAGCAGTTCCCCGGCGGGGGCGCCCTACAATGAGCAGTTCTTC
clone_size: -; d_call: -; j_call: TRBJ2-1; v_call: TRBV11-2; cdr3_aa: CASSSTRGSEQFF; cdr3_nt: TGTGCCAGCAGCTCAACTCGGGGGAGTGAGCAGTTCTTC
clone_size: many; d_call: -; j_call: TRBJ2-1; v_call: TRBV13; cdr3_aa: CASSRRDNEQFF; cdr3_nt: TGTGCCAGCAGTCGGCGGGACAATGAGCAGTTCTTC
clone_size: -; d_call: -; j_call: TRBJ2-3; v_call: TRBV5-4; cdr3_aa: CASSSPAGDTQYF; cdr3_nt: TGTGCCAGCAGCTCCCCTGCAGGAGATACGCAGTATTTT
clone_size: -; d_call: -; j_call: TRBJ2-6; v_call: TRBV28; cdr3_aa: CASSGQSSGANVLTF; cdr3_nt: TGTGCCAGCAGTGGACAGAGCTCTGGGGCCAACGTCCTGACTTTC
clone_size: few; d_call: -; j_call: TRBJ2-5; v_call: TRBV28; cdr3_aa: CASSFRGAETQYF; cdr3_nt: TGTGCCAGCAGTTTTAGGGGTGCCGAGACCCAGTACTTC
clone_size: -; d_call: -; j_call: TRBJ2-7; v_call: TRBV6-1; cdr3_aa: CASRSGEDEQYF; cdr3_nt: TGTGCCAGCCGGAGTGGGGAGGACGAGCAGTACTTC
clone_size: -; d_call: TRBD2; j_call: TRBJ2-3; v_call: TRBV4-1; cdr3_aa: CASSPSGTSTDTQYF; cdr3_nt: TGCGCCAGCAGCCCTAGCGGGACTAGCACAGATACGCAGTATTTT
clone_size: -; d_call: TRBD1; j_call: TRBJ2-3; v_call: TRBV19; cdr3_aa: CASRQGADTQYF; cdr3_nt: TGTGCCAGTAGACAGGGGGCAGATACGCAGTATTTT
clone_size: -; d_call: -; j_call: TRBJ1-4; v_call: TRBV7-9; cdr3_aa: CASRLGIRPGEKLFF; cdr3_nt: TGTGCCAGCAGGCTAGGAATCCGTCCAGGGGAGAAACTGTTTTTT
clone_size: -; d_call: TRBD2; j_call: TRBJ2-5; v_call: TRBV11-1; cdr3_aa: CASSLSSGGGETQYF; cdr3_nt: TGTGCCAGCAGCCTATCTAGCGGGGGCGGAGAGACCCAGTACTTC
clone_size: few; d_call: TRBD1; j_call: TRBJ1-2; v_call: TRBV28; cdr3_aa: CASRDSYGYTF; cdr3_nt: TGTGCCAGCCGGGACAGCTATGGCTACACCTTC
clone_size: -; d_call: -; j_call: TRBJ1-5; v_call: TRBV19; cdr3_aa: CASSIDARDQPQHF; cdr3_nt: TGTGCCAGTAGTATAGATGCCAGGGATCAGCCCCAGCATTTT
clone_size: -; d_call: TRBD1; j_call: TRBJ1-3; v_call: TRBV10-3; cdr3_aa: CAIRQGVISGNTIYF; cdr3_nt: TGTGCCATTCGACAGGGGGTAATCTCTGGAAACACCATATATTTT
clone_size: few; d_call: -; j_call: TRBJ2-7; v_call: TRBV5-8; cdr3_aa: CASSLPGTYEQYF; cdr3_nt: TGTGCCAGCAGCTTACCAGGGACCTACGAGCAGTACTTC
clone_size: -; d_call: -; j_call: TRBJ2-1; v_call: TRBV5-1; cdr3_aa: CASSLESVGLALYNEQFF; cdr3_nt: TGCGCCAGCAGCTTGGAATCGGTCGGACTGGCCCTCTACAATGAGCAGTTCTTC
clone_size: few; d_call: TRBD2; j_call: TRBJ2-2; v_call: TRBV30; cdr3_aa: CAWRRLADTGELFF; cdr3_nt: TGTGCCTGGAGGCGACTAGCGGACACCGGGGAGCTGTTTTTT
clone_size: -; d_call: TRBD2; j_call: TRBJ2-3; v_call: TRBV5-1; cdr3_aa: CASSLEGTTATDTQYF; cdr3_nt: TGCGCCAGCAGCTTGGAAGGGACTACGGCGACAGATACGCAGTATTTT
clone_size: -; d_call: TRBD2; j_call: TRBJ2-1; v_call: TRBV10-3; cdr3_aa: CAISDSGGGGPNEQFF; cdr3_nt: TGTGCCATCAGTGATTCAGGCGGGGGTGGGCCCAATGAGCAGTTCTTC
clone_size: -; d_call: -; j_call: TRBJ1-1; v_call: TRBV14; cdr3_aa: CASSKEGRAFF; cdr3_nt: TGTGCCAGCAGCAAGGAGGGCCGCGCTTTCTTT
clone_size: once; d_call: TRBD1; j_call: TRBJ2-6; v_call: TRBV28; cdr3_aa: CASSSGQGVGANVLTF; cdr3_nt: TGTGCCAGCAGTTCTGGACAGGGGGTTGGGGCCAACGTCCTGACTTTC
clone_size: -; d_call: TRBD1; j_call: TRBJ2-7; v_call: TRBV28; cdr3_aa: CASSAPGQGTNEQYF; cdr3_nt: TGTGCCAGCAGTGCTCCGGGACAGGGGACGAACGAGCAGTACTTC
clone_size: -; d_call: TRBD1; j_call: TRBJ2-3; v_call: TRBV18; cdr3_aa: CASSRTGAKSDTQYF; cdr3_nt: TGTGCCAGCTCACGGACAGGGGCGAAGTCAGATACGCAGTATTTT
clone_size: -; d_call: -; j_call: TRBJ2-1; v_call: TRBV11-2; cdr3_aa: CASSPQAQGPNEQFF; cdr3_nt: TGTGCCAGCAGCCCGCAAGCCCAGGGGCCCAATGAGCAGTTCTTC
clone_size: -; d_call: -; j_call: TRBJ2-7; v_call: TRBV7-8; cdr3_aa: CASSLLGSGAFYEQYF; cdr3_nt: TGTGCCAGCAGCTTACTGGGCTCTGGGGCGTTTTACGAGCAGTACTTC
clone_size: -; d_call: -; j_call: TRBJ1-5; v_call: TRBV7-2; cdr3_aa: CASSFGGPQHF; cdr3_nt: TGTGCCAGCAGCTTTGGAGGGCCCCAGCATTTT
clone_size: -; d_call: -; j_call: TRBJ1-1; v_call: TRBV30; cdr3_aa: CAWSSRGNTEAFF; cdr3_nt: TGTGCCTGGAGTTCGCGAGGAAACACTGAAGCTTTCTTT
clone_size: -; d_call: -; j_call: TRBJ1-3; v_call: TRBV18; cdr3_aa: CASSPQGSISGNTIYF; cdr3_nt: TGTGCCAGCTCACCCCAGGGTTCTATCTCTGGAAACACCATATATTTT
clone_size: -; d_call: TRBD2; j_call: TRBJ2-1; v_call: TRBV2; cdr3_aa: CASNGGGMNEQFF; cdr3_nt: TGTGCCAGCAACGGGGGGGGTATGAATGAGCAGTTCTTC
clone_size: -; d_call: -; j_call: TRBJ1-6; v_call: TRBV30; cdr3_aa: CAWSVGQDSPLHF; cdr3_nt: TGTGCCTGGAGTGTCGGTCAGGATTCACCCCTCCACTTT
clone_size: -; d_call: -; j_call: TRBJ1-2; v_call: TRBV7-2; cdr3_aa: CASSLEPGHFYGYTF; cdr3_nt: TGTGCCAGCAGCTTAGAGCCGGGACACTTCTATGGCTACACCTTC
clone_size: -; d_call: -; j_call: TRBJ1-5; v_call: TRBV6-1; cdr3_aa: CACGFRAESQPQHF; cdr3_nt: TGTGCCTGCGGATTTCGAGCGGAAAGTCAGCCCCAGCATTTT
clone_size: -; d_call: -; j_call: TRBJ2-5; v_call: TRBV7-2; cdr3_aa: CASSFGGRVETQYF; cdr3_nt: TGTGCCAGCAGCTTCGGGGGGCGCGTCGAGACCCAGTACTTC